This T cell receptor beta chain was captured by sequencing in a study of T cells in Graves' hyperthyroidism and ophthalmopathy. Between the trimmed V and J ends, which lost 6 bases and 3 bases, there was a span of 17 bases. The CDR3 totals 15 residues. CDR1 WSHSY and CDR2 SAAADI come from the germline V gene. TCR beta CDR3 region amplification was performed from RNA transcripts. HTBI primers were the set used in a first-round RT-PCR of the TCR CDR3. Each CDR3 protein is one row after TCRdb ran MiXCR on the multiplex PCR reads. The sample consists of some 700,000 distinct CDR3 sequences, 15% to 20% of them appearing once. The sample holds a few counts of this clonotype.

This TCR was recovered from a man over 45 with Graves' hyperthyroidism. The specimen was blood. The gene calls are TRBV10-2 and TRBJ2-5, with D perhaps TRBD2 (6 bases). In DNA form, the CDR3 reads TGCGCCAGCAGACGTACCGGGACTCGGGAAGAGACCCAGTACTTC. It is translated as CASRRTGTREETQYF.